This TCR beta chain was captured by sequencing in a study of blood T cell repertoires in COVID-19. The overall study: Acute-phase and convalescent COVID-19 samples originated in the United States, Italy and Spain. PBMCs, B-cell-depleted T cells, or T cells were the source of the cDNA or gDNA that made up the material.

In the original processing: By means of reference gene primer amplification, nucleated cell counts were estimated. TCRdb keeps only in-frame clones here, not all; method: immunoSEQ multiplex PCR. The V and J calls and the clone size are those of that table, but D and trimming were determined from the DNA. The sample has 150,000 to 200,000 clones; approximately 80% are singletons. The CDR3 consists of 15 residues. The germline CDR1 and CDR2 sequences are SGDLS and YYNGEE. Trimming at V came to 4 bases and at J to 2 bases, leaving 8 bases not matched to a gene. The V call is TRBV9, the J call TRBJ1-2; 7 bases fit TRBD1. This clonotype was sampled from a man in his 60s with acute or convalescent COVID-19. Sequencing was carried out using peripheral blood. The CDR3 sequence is CASSLRTGVNYGYTF. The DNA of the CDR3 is TGTGCCAGCAGCCTGCGGACAGGCGTAAACTATGGCTACACCTTC.